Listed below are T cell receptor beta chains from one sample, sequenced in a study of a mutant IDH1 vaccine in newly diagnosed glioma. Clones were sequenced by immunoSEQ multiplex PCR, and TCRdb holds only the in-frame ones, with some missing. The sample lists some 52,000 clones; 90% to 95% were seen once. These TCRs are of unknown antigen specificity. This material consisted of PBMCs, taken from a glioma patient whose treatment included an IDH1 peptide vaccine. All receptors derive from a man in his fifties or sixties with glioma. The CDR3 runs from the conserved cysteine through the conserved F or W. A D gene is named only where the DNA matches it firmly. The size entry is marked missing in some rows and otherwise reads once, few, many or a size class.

CDR3 DNA: TGTGCCAGCAGCCGGGCGGAGGGGGCCTTCAACTATGGCTACACCTTC
CDR3 protein: CASSRAEGAFNYGYTF
CDR3 length: 16
J gene: TRBJ1-2
clone size: NA
D gene: TRBD1
V gene: TRBV7-9

CDR3 DNA: TGTGCCAGCAGGGACGTGAGGCAGGGGGCAAACGAGCAGTACTTC
CDR3 protein: CASRDVRQGANEQYF
CDR3 length: 15
J gene: TRBJ2-7
clone size: NA
D gene: TRBD1
V gene: TRBV6-5

CDR3 DNA: TGTGCCAGCCAGGGACTCCCTGCCTACGAGCAGTACTTC
CDR3 protein: CASQGLPAYEQYF
CDR3 length: 13
J gene: TRBJ2-7
clone size: NA
D gene: NA
V gene: TRBV28

CDR3 DNA: TGTGCCAGTAGTTTCGACAGGGGGCTAATCGGGGAGCTGTTTTTT
CDR3 protein: CASSFDRGLIGELFF
CDR3 length: 15
J gene: TRBJ2-2
clone size: NA
D gene: TRBD1
V gene: TRBV19

CDR3 DNA: TGTGCCAGCAGCGGAAAACTAGGATTGCACGAGCAGTACTTC
CDR3 protein: CASSGKLGLHEQYF
CDR3 length: 14
J gene: TRBJ2-7
clone size: NA
D gene: NA
V gene: TRBV9

CDR3 DNA: TGTGCCAGCAGCTTGGGTGGGACTAGCGAGACCCAGTACTTC
CDR3 protein: CASSLGGTSETQYF
CDR3 length: 14
J gene: TRBJ2-5
clone size: once
D gene: TRBD2
V gene: TRBV5-4

CDR3 DNA: TGTGCCAGCAGTTTATGGGGACAGGGCGACGGGGCCAACGTCCTGACTTTC
CDR3 protein: CASSLWGQGDGANVLTF
CDR3 length: 17
J gene: TRBJ2-6
clone size: NA
D gene: TRBD1
V gene: TRBV28

CDR3 DNA: TGTGCCAGTAGTATGGGACTAGCGGGCAATGAGCAGTTCTTC
CDR3 protein: CASSMGLAGNEQFF
CDR3 length: 14
J gene: TRBJ2-1
clone size: few
D gene: TRBD2
V gene: TRBV19

CDR3 DNA: TGTGCCAGCTGGTCGTTGAACCAAGAGACCCAGTACTTC
CDR3 protein: CASWSLNQETQYF
CDR3 length: 13
J gene: TRBJ2-5
clone size: NA
D gene: NA
V gene: TRBV27

CDR3 DNA: TGTGCCAGCAGCTTAGCTAGGAGGGGTGAAGCTTTCTTT
CDR3 protein: CASSLARRGEAFF
CDR3 length: 13
J gene: TRBJ1-1
clone size: NA
D gene: NA
V gene: TRBV7-8

CDR3 DNA: TGTGCCAGCAGTACAGGTCCTGGCTACGAGCAGTACTTC
CDR3 protein: CASSTGPGYEQYF
CDR3 length: 13
J gene: TRBJ2-7
clone size: once
D gene: NA
V gene: TRBV27

CDR3 DNA: TGTGCCAGCAGTTACTCGAGGGTTCGCGATTATTTT
CDR3 protein: CASSYSRVRDYF
CDR3 length: 12
J gene: TRBJ2-3
clone size: NA
D gene: NA
V gene: TRBV6-6

CDR3 DNA: TGTGCCAGCGGGTACCAAGAGACCCAGTACTTC
CDR3 protein: CASGYQETQYF
CDR3 length: 11
J gene: TRBJ2-5
clone size: NA
D gene: NA
V gene: TRBV28

CDR3 DNA: TGTGCCAGCAGTGAATGGTATAGGGAGTACGAGCAGTACTTC
CDR3 protein: CASSEWYREYEQYF
CDR3 length: 14
J gene: TRBJ2-7
clone size: NA
D gene: NA
V gene: TRBV2

CDR3 DNA: TGTGCCAGTAGGGGGGGCAATCAGCCCCAGCATTTT
CDR3 protein: CASRGGNQPQHF
CDR3 length: 12
J gene: TRBJ1-5
clone size: NA
D gene: NA
V gene: TRBV19

CDR3 DNA: TGTGCCAGCTCGGGGTCGGCTACCATAACCTACGAGCAGTACTTC
CDR3 protein: CASSGSATITYEQYF
CDR3 length: 15
J gene: TRBJ2-7
clone size: NA
D gene: NA
V gene: TRBV13

CDR3 DNA: TGTGCCAGCAGCCCAGACCATACTCAGCCCCAGCATTTT
CDR3 protein: CASSPDHTQPQHF
CDR3 length: 13
J gene: TRBJ1-5
clone size: NA
D gene: NA
V gene: TRBV7-6

CDR3 DNA: TGCGCCAGCAGCCAAGGTATTATTAACACCGGGGAGCTGTTTTTT
CDR3 protein: CASSQGIINTGELFF
CDR3 length: 15
J gene: TRBJ2-2
clone size: NA
D gene: NA
V gene: TRBV4-1

CDR3 DNA: TGTGCCAGCAGTTTGGAGCGGGTAGGCAATCAGCCCCAGCATTTT
CDR3 protein: CASSLERVGNQPQHF
CDR3 length: 15
J gene: TRBJ1-5
clone size: NA
D gene: NA
V gene: TRBV28

CDR3 DNA: TGTGCCAGCAGAAACAGGGAGCTTTCGGAGACCCAGTACTTC
CDR3 protein: CASRNRELSETQYF
CDR3 length: 14
J gene: TRBJ2-5
clone size: NA
D gene: NA
V gene: TRBV5-4

CDR3 DNA: TGTGCCTGGAGGTGGGTAGCGGTAAAGAATGAGCAGTTCTTC
CDR3 protein: CAWRWVAVKNEQFF
CDR3 length: 14
J gene: TRBJ2-1
clone size: few
D gene: NA
V gene: TRBV30

CDR3 DNA: TGTGCCAGTAGAAAAACAACAGGGGGCGGTGGCAATCAGCCCCAGCATTTT
CDR3 protein: CASRKTTGGGGNQPQHF
CDR3 length: 17
J gene: TRBJ1-5
clone size: NA
D gene: TRBD1
V gene: TRBV19

CDR3 DNA: TGTGCCAGCAGTGAGGGGGGGCACCATTCACCCCTCCACTTT
CDR3 protein: CASSEGGHHSPLHF
CDR3 length: 14
J gene: TRBJ1-6
clone size: NA
D gene: NA
V gene: TRBV6-1

CDR3 DNA: TGTGCCAGCAGCGTAGTGCCCTTGGGGGGGGCCAACGTCCTGACTTTC
CDR3 protein: CASSVVPLGGANVLTF
CDR3 length: 16
J gene: TRBJ2-6
clone size: NA
D gene: NA
V gene: TRBV9

CDR3 DNA: TGTGCCAGTAGTATATTTGGACAGAACAATGAGCAGTTCTTC
CDR3 protein: CASSIFGQNNEQFF
CDR3 length: 14
J gene: TRBJ2-1
clone size: NA
D gene: NA
V gene: TRBV19

CDR3 DNA: TGTGCCAGCAGCTCCTCCGGGACTAGCGCTCAAAGGGGCTACAATGAGCAGTTCTTC
CDR3 protein: CASSSSGTSAQRGYNEQFF
CDR3 length: 19
J gene: TRBJ2-1
clone size: NA
D gene: TRBD2
V gene: TRBV9

CDR3 DNA: TGCGCCAGCAGCGACGGGACAGGGATTCGCGAGCAGTACTTC
CDR3 protein: CASSDGTGIREQYF
CDR3 length: 14
J gene: TRBJ2-7
clone size: NA
D gene: TRBD1
V gene: TRBV5-1